The rows below give T cell receptor beta chains drawn from one sample of a study of control samples from healthy donors and cancer patients. Sequenced by immunoSEQ multiplex PCR; TCRdb stores in-frame clones only, minus some. The sample holds 100,000 to 150,000 clones, nearly 90% seen once. The sequenced sample was blood. The receptors derive from a man over 45 in good health. Each CDR3 is given with its conserved first and last residue. A D gene is named only where the DNA matches it firmly.

j_call d_call v_call cdr3_aa
TRBJ2-5 - TRBV9 CASSVQPGETQYF
TRBJ1-2 - TRBV4-1 CASSQDPGQLLRRGYTF
TRBJ2-7 TRBD1 TRBV9 CASSGRTGMGYEQYF
TRBJ2-7 TRBD2 TRBV7-2 CASSSRGAGGLHEQYF
TRBJ2-7 TRBD2 TRBV7-9 CASSLIQGTSSYEQYF
TRBJ2-7 - TRBV2 CASKGGSEQYF
TRBJ1-6 TRBD1 TRBV30 CAWSVYQGVSPLHF
TRBJ2-1 TRBD1 TRBV6-5 CASSKTGTVNNEQFF
TRBJ2-2 TRBD1 TRBV30 CAWTPTGAATGELFF
TRBJ2-7 TRBD1 TRBV7-9 CASSLNGTGGYEQYF
TRBJ1-2 TRBD1 TRBV2 CASSPGQGNGYTF
TRBJ2-7 - TRBV15 CATSRDATGTVSYEQYF
TRBJ1-1 - TRBV29-1 CSGRGGPLFSAFF
TRBJ2-7 - TRBV5-1 CASSLGGHGPYEQYF
TRBJ1-5 - TRBV29-1 CSVASVRGPQHF
TRBJ1-1 - TRBV28 CASTTGRPPNTEAFF
TRBJ1-4 TRBD1 TRBV5-1 CASSPGPGQGNEKLFF
TRBJ2-3 TRBD2 TRBV11-3 CASSPGLAGGTDTQYF
TRBJ2-2 - TRBV4-2 CASSQLLLGPSKRGTGELFF
TRBJ2-7 - TRBV12-3/TRBV12-4 CASSFRPSYEQYF
TRBJ1-1 - TRBV4-1 CASSPDTNTEAFF
TRBJ2-5 TRBD2 TRBV11-2 CASSPRGGLGLGTQYF
TRBJ2-3 - TRBV27 CASSATGIFTDTQYF
TRBJ2-7 - TRBV24-1 CATSEHGGYEQYF
TRBJ2-3 TRBD1 TRBV7-9 CASSPTGGSGDTQYF
TRBJ2-5 TRBD2 TRBV27 CASRRLGWGGPQETQYF
TRBJ1-1 - TRBV19 CASSSQKNTEAFF
TRBJ2-7 TRBD1 TRBV5-1 CASSLEPGQGAWEQYF
TRBJ2-7 - TRBV28 CASSYRTSSYEQYF
TRBJ2-7 TRBD1 TRBV5-6 CASSPGTGSYEQYF
TRBJ2-7 - TRBV11-2 CASSLERGFYEQYF
TRBJ2-1 TRBD2 TRBV24-1 CATSDRRTSGIRQFF
TRBJ2-1 TRBD2 TRBV5-1 CASSFGTINNEQFF
TRBJ1-2 - TRBV19 CASSISSRRGYTF
TRBJ1-3 - TRBV7-2 CASSLGWGGSVGNTIYF
TRBJ2-1 - TRBV9 CASSVEGPETYNEQFF
TRBJ1-1 - TRBV19 CASSLTLVDTEAFF
TRBJ2-2 TRBD1 TRBV13 CASPGQGYTGELFF
TRBJ1-1 - TRBV28 CASSWQTNTEAFF
TRBJ2-5 TRBD2 TRBV11-2 CASSFWGSGGTYQETQYF
TRBJ2-5 - TRBV5-1 CASSQGGRGETQYF
TRBJ2-2 - TRBV10-3 CAISESRTGELFF
TRBJ2-4 - TRBV2 CASGGRLAKNIQYF
TRBJ2-1 - TRBV5-1 CASSTDGYNEQFF
TRBJ2-7 TRBD2 TRBV4-2 CASSQGTSGDDEQYF
TRBJ1-4 TRBD1 TRBV24-1 CATSDPGTGVEKLFF
TRBJ2-5 - TRBV7-9 CASTPQGETQYF
TRBJ2-7 - TRBV4-2 CASSQDSYEQYF
TRBJ1-1 - TRBV5-1 CASSYLNQLGNTEAFF
TRBJ1-4 - TRBV3-1/TRBV3-2 CASSEDLHGTNEKLFF
TRBJ2-1 TRBD2 TRBV19 CASSIVTSGGNEQFF